A selection of T cell receptor beta chains follows, all from one sample in a study of shared clonotypes between healthy human individuals. Profiling relied on immunoSEQ multiplex PCR, and the TCRdb table lists in-frame clones only, not all of them. The data hold about 380,000 clones, with around 96% observed a single time. Material: memory CD8+ T cells sorted from blood. These TCRs come from a man between 25 and 39 years old in good health. Each CDR3 is given with its conserved first and last residue. Fields, in order: V gene, J gene, D gene, clone size, CDR3 DNA, CDR3 protein. A D gene is named only where the DNA matches it firmly. A clone size is listed for some rows: how often the clone was seen (once, few, many), or a class if it is expanded.

v_call: TRBV19
j_call: TRBJ2-1
d_call: NA
clone_size: NA
cdr3_nt: TGTGCCAGAGGGGGGGGTAATGAGCAGTTCTTC
cdr3_aa: CARGGGNEQFF

v_call: TRBV5-1
j_call: TRBJ2-5
d_call: NA
clone_size: once
cdr3_nt: TGCGCCAGCAGCTTGGCCAGCGGGGAGACCCAGTACTTC
cdr3_aa: CASSLASGETQYF

v_call: TRBV2
j_call: TRBJ2-4
d_call: TRBD1
clone_size: once
cdr3_nt: TGTGCCAGCGGCAGGACAGGAAACATTCAGTACTTC
cdr3_aa: CASGRTGNIQYF

v_call: TRBV11-2
j_call: TRBJ1-3
d_call: NA
clone_size: NA
cdr3_nt: TGTGCCAGCACTCAGAGCGGGGGCCCCCCTGGAAACACCATATATTTT
cdr3_aa: CASTQSGGPPGNTIYF

v_call: TRBV4-2
j_call: TRBJ2-7
d_call: TRBD2
clone_size: NA
cdr3_nt: TGTGCCAGCAGCCCCCATCGGGGGGGAGGGCCCTACGAGCAGTACTTC
cdr3_aa: CASSPHRGGGPYEQYF

v_call: TRBV28
j_call: TRBJ2-6
d_call: NA
clone_size: NA
cdr3_nt: TGTGCCGGCCGTTTCGGGGAACCCTCTGGGGCCAACGTCCTGACTTTC
cdr3_aa: CAGRFGEPSGANVLTF

v_call: TRBV29-1
j_call: TRBJ1-1
d_call: NA
clone_size: NA
cdr3_nt: TGCAGCGTTGTAAAGGGAATGAACACTGAAGCTTTCTTT
cdr3_aa: CSVVKGMNTEAFF

v_call: TRBV5-1
j_call: TRBJ2-5
d_call: NA
clone_size: NA
cdr3_nt: TGCGCCAGCAGCTTGTTGGCCCAAGAGACCCAGTACTTC
cdr3_aa: CASSLLAQETQYF

v_call: TRBV11-1
j_call: TRBJ2-1
d_call: NA
clone_size: NA
cdr3_nt: TGTGCCAGCAGATCCGTCCGCAATGAGCAGTTCTTC
cdr3_aa: CASRSVRNEQFF

v_call: TRBV5-1
j_call: TRBJ1-5
d_call: NA
clone_size: NA
cdr3_nt: TGCGCCAGCAGCGCACAGGGAGGGTATCAGCCCCAGCATTTT
cdr3_aa: CASSAQGGYQPQHF

v_call: TRBV18
j_call: TRBJ2-7
d_call: NA
clone_size: NA
cdr3_nt: TGTGCCAGCACCACAGGGACCCACTCCTACGAGCAGTACTTC
cdr3_aa: CASTTGTHSYEQYF

v_call: TRBV28
j_call: TRBJ2-2
d_call: TRBD2
clone_size: NA
cdr3_nt: TGTGCCAGCAGTTTTCTAGCGGGCACCGGGGAGCTGTTTTTT
cdr3_aa: CASSFLAGTGELFF

v_call: TRBV4-1
j_call: TRBJ2-1
d_call: TRBD1
clone_size: NA
cdr3_nt: TGCGCCAGCAGCCTAAACCGACAGGGTAGATACAATGAGCAGTTCTTC
cdr3_aa: CASSLNRQGRYNEQFF

v_call: TRBV11-2
j_call: TRBJ2-6
d_call: NA
clone_size: NA
cdr3_nt: TGTGCCAGCAGCTTAAGGCTCTCGGTCGCTGGGGCCAACGTCCTGACTTTC
cdr3_aa: CASSLRLSVAGANVLTF

v_call: TRBV27
j_call: TRBJ1-5
d_call: TRBD1
clone_size: NA
cdr3_nt: TGTGCCAGCAGTTTAGGACAGGGCAATCAGCCCCAGCATTTT
cdr3_aa: CASSLGQGNQPQHF

v_call: TRBV11-2
j_call: TRBJ2-1
d_call: NA
clone_size: NA
cdr3_nt: TGTGCCAGCAGCTTAGGGAGGTCCTCCTACAATGAGCAGTTCTTC
cdr3_aa: CASSLGRSSYNEQFF

v_call: TRBV5-4
j_call: TRBJ2-1
d_call: NA
clone_size: NA
cdr3_nt: TGTGCCAGCAGCTCCCTGGATTTAGGGACCTACAATGAGCAGTTCTTC
cdr3_aa: CASSSLDLGTYNEQFF

v_call: TRBV28
j_call: TRBJ1-1
d_call: NA
clone_size: NA
cdr3_nt: TGTGCCAGCAGTAGCTGGAGGGGTGACACTGAAGCTTTCTTT
cdr3_aa: CASSSWRGDTEAFF

v_call: TRBV4-1
j_call: TRBJ2-3
d_call: NA
clone_size: NA
cdr3_nt: TGCGCCAGCAGCCTAGCGCCTTCTAGCACAGATACGCAGTATTTT
cdr3_aa: CASSLAPSSTDTQYF

v_call: TRBV5-4
j_call: TRBJ2-7
d_call: TRBD2
clone_size: once
cdr3_nt: TGTGCCAGCAAGCAGGGCCGCGGGAGCTACGAGCAGTACTTC
cdr3_aa: CASKQGRGSYEQYF

v_call: TRBV29-1
j_call: TRBJ1-2
d_call: TRBD1
clone_size: NA
cdr3_nt: TGCAGCGTGCCGCCGGGACAGGGCGACTATGGCTACACCTTC
cdr3_aa: CSVPPGQGDYGYTF

v_call: TRBV10-3
j_call: TRBJ1-3
d_call: NA
clone_size: NA
cdr3_nt: TGTGCCATCGCGAGACAGTTCGGTGGAAACACCATATATTTT
cdr3_aa: CAIARQFGGNTIYF